The sequence of this T cell receptor (beta chain) was determined in a study of cytomegalovirus exposure and HLA in healthy donors. With regard to this clone: Its target is not known.

PCR primers comprised 60 Vbeta and 13 Jbeta primers. TCRdb keeps only in-frame clones here, not all; method: immunoSEQ multiplex PCR. The sample holds 110,000 to 150,000 clones, roughly 85% seen once. The study, taken as a whole, reports: When analyzed later, a missense DCLRE1C variant was found to be linked to TCR beta V- and J-gene trimming. Productive status was seen about 87% or about 30% of the time for most TCR beta V segments in an earlier analysis. Cytomegalovirus association was listed for approximately 160 TCR beta chains.

From germline, CDR1 is MNHEY and CDR2 SVGAGI. The CDR3 has 11 amino acids. Trimming stripped 7 bases from V and 5 bases from J, with 8 bases between. This clonotype was sampled from a woman in her 30s in good health and CMV-seronegative. The chain combines TRBV6-5 with TRBJ2-5; a possible D gene is TRBD1 (6 bases). The sequencing sample was made of PBMCs. Here the CDR3 reads CASTRGETQYF. CDR3 in DNA: TGTGCCAGCACTAGGGGGGAGACCCAGTACTTC.